Shown below are 25 T cell receptor beta chains from a single sample sequenced in a study of T cells after yellow fever vaccination. TCRdb independently ran MiXCR on the 5' RACE reads; one entry per CDR3 protein. The repertoire holds approximately 70,000 distinct CDR3 sequences, with around 7% as singletons. The material sequenced was CD8+ T cells sorted from PBMCs, taken roughly seven weeks after the first yellow fever vaccination. All receptors come from a man between 18 and 29 years old who received the YFV17D yellow fever vaccine.

The rearrangement joins TRBV12-3 or TRBV12-4 to TRBJ2-1; TRBD1 is a possible D gene (6 bases). This CDR3 comprises 15 residues. V lost 7 bases and J 2 bases, leaving 15 bases between the germline ends. CDR3 amino acids: CASITRGGPYNEQFF. The CDR3 bases are TGTGCCAGCATCACCCGAGGGGGTCCCTACAATGAGCAGTTCTTC.

This clonotype was seen at least ten times. The rearrangement uses TRBV7-9 and TRBJ2-2; 7 bases fit TRBD1. Looked up from germline, CDR1 is SEHNR and CDR2 is FQNEAQ (reference sequence). With V trimmed by 5 bases and J by 11 bases, 14 bases remained unmatched. The CDR3 sequence is 15 residues long. CDR3 residues: CASSRPGTAPLELFF. The CDR3 coding sequence is TGTGCCAGCAGCCGCCCCGGGACAGCTCCTCTCGAGCTGTTTTTT. Based on the CDR3 plus reference TRBV7-9 and TRBJ2-2, the full variable domain is DTGVSQNPRHKITKRGQNVTFRCDPISEHNRLYWYRQTLGQGPEFLTYFQNEAQLEKSRLLSDRFSAERPKGSFSTLEIQRTEQGDSAMYLCASSRPGTAPLELFFGEGSRLTVL.

This clonotype has a count of ten or more. This chain links TRBV12-3 or TRBV12-4 with TRBJ2-4, with 7 bases aligning to TRBD1. V trimming: 6 bases; J trimming: 6 bases; junction bases outside the gene matches: 5. The length of the CDR3 is 13 residues. CDR3 sequence reads: CASRPGQTNIQYF. In DNA form, the CDR3 reads TGTGCCAGCAGGCCGGGACAGACAAACATTCAGTACTTC.

In its sample, this clonotype was seen many times. This CDR3 is CASSEPRHYEQYF. Here the CDR3 DNA reads TGTGCCAGCAGTGAGCCCCGGCACTACGAGCAGTACTTC. This rearrangement joins TRBV6-2 or TRBV6-3 to TRBJ2-7; D uncertain. Per germline, CDR1 MNHEY and CDR2 SVGEGT. Trimming took 5 bases from V and 3 from J, leaving 11 bases between them. The CDR3 contains 13 residues.

The CDR3 DNA reads TGTGCCAGCTCCACGCCGGGGGGACAGGGCTCCTACGAGCAGTACTTC. This codes for CASSTPGGQGSYEQYF. The chain employs TRBV18 and TRBJ2-7, with 9 bases matching TRBD1. Germline V gene sequence: CDR1 KGHSH, CDR2 LQKENI. The CDR3 is 16 residues long. The V gene end was trimmed by 6 bases and the J gene end by 0 bases; junction bases not matched to a gene: 9.

As for this clonotype: A single base separates this from a much larger clone, so it may be a read error. The rearrangement links TRBV5-3 to TRBJ1-1; the match to TRBD1 covers 9 bases. TRBV5-3 falls under the ORF class, with uncertain function. The CDR3 has 19 amino acids. With 1 base clipped from V and 4 bases from J, the junction kept 17 bases outside the gene matches. The CDR3 is CARSLMGQGAWGYGTEAFF. CDR3 DNA sequence: TGTGCCAGAAGCTTGATGGGACAGGGAGCGTGGGGTTACGGCACTGAAGCTTTCTTT.

The V gene is TRBV14, the J gene TRBJ2-5; TRBD2 might be the D (6 bases). The CDR3 totals 17 residues. From germline, CDR1 is SGHDN and CDR2 FVKESK. V was clipped by 0 bases and J by 2 bases, with 16 bases between them. The CDR3 spells CASSQDSPMGLQETQYF. In nucleotides, the CDR3 is TGTGCCAGCAGCCAAGACAGCCCAATGGGACTTCAAGAGACCCAGTACTTC.

The CDR3 protein is CASSYIGVALINEQFF. CDR3 nucleotide sequence: TGTGCCAGCAGTTATATTGGGGTCGCCTTAATCAATGAGCAGTTCTTC. The chain couples TRBV6-2 or TRBV6-3 to TRBJ2-1; unclear D gene. Looked up from germline, CDR1 is MNHEY and CDR2 is SVGEGT. V was pared by 3 bases and J by 6 bases, with 18 bases between. The CDR3 loop spans 16 amino acids.

This clonotype was detected many times. This sequence joins TRBV24-1 and TRBJ2-3, with D hard to call. Germline loops: CDR1 KGHDR, CDR2 SFDVKD. CDR3 length: 15 amino acids. Trimming stripped 0 bases from V and 2 bases from J, with 8 bases between. The CDR3 loop reads CATSDLARNTDTQYF. In nucleotides, the CDR3 is TGTGCCACCAGTGATTTGGCGCGGAACACAGATACGCAGTATTTT.

A few counts support this clonotype. DNA of the CDR3: TGTGCCATCAGTGAGTTTGTACAGCAGCCCCAGCATTTT. Protein sequence: CAISEFVQQPQHF. V gene TRBV10-3 combines with J gene TRBJ1-5; no clear D gene. The CDR3 extends over 13 amino acids. Germline V gene data show CDR1 as ENHRY and CDR2 as SYGVKD. Between the trimmed V and J ends, which lost 1 base and 7 bases, there was a span of 8 bases.

At least ten counts were recorded for this clonotype. The chain couples TRBV29-1 to TRBJ1-2, with unresolved D. V dropped 4 bases and J dropped 1 base, with 13 bases sitting between them. Germline assignment: CDR1 SQVTM and CDR2 ANQGSEA. The CDR3 contains 14 residues. The CDR3 DNA is TGCAGCGTTGCGTCACTCCAGGTTAACTATGGCTACACCTTC. Protein: CSVASLQVNYGYTF.

This clonotype was detected only a few times. Here the CDR3 reads CASRPQGVGNTIYF. The DNA of the CDR3 is TGCGCCAGCAGACCTCAGGGGGTTGGAAACACCATATATTTT. The chain employs TRBV4-1 and TRBJ1-3, with 7 positions matching TRBD1. J lost 3 bases, V lost 6 bases, and 5 bases had no gene match. Germline CDR1 is MGHRA and CDR2 is YSYEKL. The CDR3 extends over 14 amino acids.

This clonotype was seen only a few times. The chain is built from TRBV20-1 and TRBJ1-5; D not certain. V was pared by 1 base and J by 1 base, with 14 bases between. From germline, CDR1 is DFQATT and CDR2 SNEGSKA (reference sequence). This CDR3 region has 16 residues. CDR3 amino acids: CSARVGRQTSNQPQHF. CDR3 nucleotides: TGCAGTGCTAGAGTGGGCCGCCAAACAAGCAATCAGCCCCAGCATTTT.

This clonotype was seen at least ten times. This chain uses TRBV4-1 with TRBJ2-5; 8 bases fit TRBD2. J was trimmed by 5 bases and V by 3 bases; bases with no gene match: 11. Germline CDR1 MGHRA, CDR2 YSYEKL. The CDR3 is 16 residues long. The CDR3 DNA reads TGCGCCAGCAGCCATGCTCCGGGACTAGAGGGGGAGACCCAGTACTTC. Its protein product is CASSHAPGLEGETQYF.

This clonotype was recorded many times. This chain links TRBV2 with TRBJ2-7; D is unresolved. The CDR3 is 13 residues long. The ends were cut back, 0 bases at V and 6 bases at J, with 9 bases in the middle. Germline CDR1 and CDR2: SNHLY and FYNNEI. In DNA, the CDR3 is TGTGCCAGCAGTGAAGCATGGGGTGGCGAGCAGTACGTC. Encoded protein: CASSEAWGGEQYV.

This clonotype was recorded at least ten times. The chain joins TRBV2 to TRBJ1-5, with TRBD1 as a possible D gene (5 bases). The germline V and J ends were trimmed by 7 bases and 4 bases, with 14 bases remaining between them. CDR3 size: 14 residues. CDR1 and CDR2 (germline): SNHLY, FYNNEI. The CDR3 DNA sequence: TGTGCCAGCACGGTTAGGGGCTCTAATCAGCCCCAGCATTTT. Its protein product is CASTVRGSNQPQHF. Full variable domain (outside the CDR3, taken from reference TRBV2 and TRBJ1-5): EPEVTQTPSHQVTQMGQEVILRCVPISNHLYFYWYRQILGQKVEFLVSFYNNEISEKSEIFDDQFSVERPDGSNFTLKIRSTKLEDSAMYFCASTVRGSNQPQHFGDGTRLSIL.

This clonotype showed up many times. The chain carries TRBV5-1 and TRBJ2-3, with 8 bases that match TRBD2. Germline values: CDR1 SGHRS, CDR2 YFSETQ. J lost 5 bases, V lost 4 bases, and 15 bases had no gene match. The CDR3 sequence is 17 residues long. The DNA for the CDR3 is TGCGCCAGCAGCCGGATTGACCCAGCGGGGGTGGAAGATACGCAGTATTTT. This translates into CASSRIDPAGVEDTQYF.

This clonotype was found many times. The V gene is TRBV9, the J gene TRBJ2-1; 12 bases match TRBD2. The germline V gene encodes CDR1 SGDLS and CDR2 YYNGEE. CDR3 length equals 15 residues. With 6 bases clipped from V and 7 bases from J, the junction kept 8 bases outside the gene matches. Written as DNA, the CDR3 is TGTGCCAGCACCCCAGGGCTAGCGGGGGGGAATGAGCAGTTCTTC. It translates to CASTPGLAGGNEQFF.

Notes on this clonotype: A much larger clonotype is one base distant, so this may be a read error. The rearrangement links TRBV9 to TRBJ2-1; D remains unclear. Germline CDR1 SGDLS, CDR2 YYNGEE. The germline V and J ends were trimmed by 1 base and 8 bases, with 4 bases remaining between them. The CDR3 has 11 residues. The DNA for the CDR3 is TGTGCCAGCAGCGTACGGGATGAGCAGTTCTTC. This gives the protein CASSVRDEQFF.

This clonotype has ten or more counts. CDR3 DNA sequence: TGCAGCGTTGAGGACGCTAGCGGGGGGGCCGTCACCGGGGAGCTGTTTTTT. Translation gives CSVEDASGGAVTGELFF. This sequence joins TRBV29-1 and TRBJ2-2; 12 bases agree with TRBD2. In germline, CDR1 is SQVTM, CDR2 ANQGSEA. J gave up 4 bases and V 3 bases, and 9 bases lay outside the gene matches. The CDR3 is 17 amino acids.

This clonotype was observed a handful of times. The CDR3 DNA reads TGTGCCAGCACATCACCGCCGAGCTCCTACGAGCAGTACTTC. This gives the protein CASTSPPSSYEQYF. This rearrangement joins TRBV6-5 to TRBJ2-7; D is uncertain. This CDR3 has 14 amino acids. CDR1 MNHEY and CDR2 SVGAGI come from the germline V gene. Trimming took 7 bases from V and 0 from J, leaving 13 bases between them.

This clonotype came up many times. The V gene is TRBV1, the J gene TRBJ2-5. TRBV1 is shown as a pseudogene. The CDR3 is 12 amino acids. CDR3 nucleotide sequence: TGCACCAGCAGTTTAGCAGAAGAGACCCAGTACTTC. Translation: CTSSLAEETQYF.

In its sample, this clonotype was seen many times. The V call is TRBV4-1, the J call TRBJ1-2; D possibly corresponds to TRBD1 (5 bases). Trimming pared 4 bases from V and 7 bases from J, leaving 19 bases between. CDR1 MGHRA and CDR2 YSYEKL come from the germline V gene. CDR3 size: 15 residues. The chain's CDR3 is CASSPLGRIVGGYTF. The DNA for the CDR3 is TGCGCCAGCAGCCCGTTGGGGCGTATTGTTGGTGGCTACACCTTC.

Notes on this clonotype: A read error may explain this, as a much larger clone is one base away. The chain joins TRBV19 to TRBJ2-6; D might be TRBD1 (5 bases). Germline assignment: CDR1 LNHDA and CDR2 SQIVND (reference sequence). The CDR3 is 13 amino acids. The CDR3 DNA follows: TGTGCCAGTAGGTACCCTGGGGCCAACGCCCTGACTTTC. Translation: CASRYPGANALTF.

This clonotype occurred many times. The gene calls are TRBV7-9 and TRBJ2-5, with D perhaps TRBD2 (6 bases). In germline, CDR1 is SEHNR, CDR2 FQNEAQ (reference sequence). Between the trimmed V and J ends, which lost 5 bases and 5 bases, there was a span of 15 bases. This CDR3 comprises 14 residues. The CDR3 here is CASSARGEPETQYF. In DNA form, the CDR3 reads TGTGCCAGCAGCGCCCGCGGGGAGCCGGAGACCCAGTACTTC.